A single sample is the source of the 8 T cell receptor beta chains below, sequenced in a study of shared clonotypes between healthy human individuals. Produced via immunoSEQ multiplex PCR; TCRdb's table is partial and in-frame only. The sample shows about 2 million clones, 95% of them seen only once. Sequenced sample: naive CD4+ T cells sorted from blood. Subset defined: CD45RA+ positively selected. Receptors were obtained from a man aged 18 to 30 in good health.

The CDR3 region is CASSKGRITGELFF. CDR3 nucleotide sequence: TGCGCCAGCAGCAAGGGACGGATAACCGGGGAGCTGTTTTTT. The gene calls are TRBV5-1 and TRBJ2-2, with D perhaps being TRBD1 or TRBD2 (5 bases each). Germline CDR1 SGHRS, CDR2 YFSETQ. The CDR3 contains 14 residues. The V end lost 4 bases, the J end lost 5 bases, and 12 bases lay between the germline ends.

The CDR3: CAWSVKDTASYEQYF. The DNA for the CDR3 is TGTGCCTGGAGTGTAAAGGACACAGCTTCCTACGAGCAGTACTTC. The chain recombines TRBV30 with TRBJ2-7; D perhaps matches TRBD1 (5 bases). Per the germline V gene, CDR1 is GTSNPN and CDR2 is SVGIG (reference sequence). The CDR3 is made up of 15 amino acids. V was clipped by 0 bases and J by 1 base, with 13 bases between them.

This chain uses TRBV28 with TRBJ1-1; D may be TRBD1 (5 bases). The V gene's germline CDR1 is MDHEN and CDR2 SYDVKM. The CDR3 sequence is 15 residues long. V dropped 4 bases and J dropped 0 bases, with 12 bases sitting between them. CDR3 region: CASSSPTALNTEAFF. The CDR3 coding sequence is TGTGCCAGCAGTTCACCGACAGCCCTGAACACTGAAGCTTTCTTT.

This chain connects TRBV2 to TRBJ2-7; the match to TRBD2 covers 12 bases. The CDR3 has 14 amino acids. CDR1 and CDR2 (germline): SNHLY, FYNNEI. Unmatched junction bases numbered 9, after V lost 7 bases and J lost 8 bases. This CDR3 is CASNQLAGGPQQYF. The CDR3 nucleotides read TGTGCCAGCAACCAACTAGCGGGAGGTCCCCAGCAGTACTTC.

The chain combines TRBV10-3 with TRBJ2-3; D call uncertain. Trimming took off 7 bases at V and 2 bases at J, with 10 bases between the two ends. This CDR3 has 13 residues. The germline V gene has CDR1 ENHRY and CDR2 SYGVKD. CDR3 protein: CAITLGLTDTQYF. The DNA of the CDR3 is TGTGCCATCACCCTAGGGCTCACAGATACGCAGTATTTT.

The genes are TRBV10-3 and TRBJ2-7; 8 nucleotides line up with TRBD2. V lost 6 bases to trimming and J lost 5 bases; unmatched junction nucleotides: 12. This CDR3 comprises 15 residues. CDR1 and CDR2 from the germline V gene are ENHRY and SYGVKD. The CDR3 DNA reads TGTGCCATCAGGTTTAGCGGGATTACCGGGGACGAGCAGTACTTC. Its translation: CAIRFSGITGDEQYF.

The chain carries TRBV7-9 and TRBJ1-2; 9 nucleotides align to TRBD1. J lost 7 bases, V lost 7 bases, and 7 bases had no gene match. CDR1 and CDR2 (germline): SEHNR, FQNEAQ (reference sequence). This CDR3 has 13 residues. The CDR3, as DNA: TGTGCCAGCAACCCGGGACAGGGCGCTGGCTACACCTTC. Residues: CASNPGQGAGYTF.

CDR3 DNA sequence: TGTGCCAGCAGCTTAGTCGGGGGGCTTGCTGAAGCTTTCTTT. It translates to CASSLVGGLAEAFF. V usage is TRBV7-2 and J usage is TRBJ1-1; maybe TRBD1 (6 bases). There are 14 residues in the CDR3. CDR1 and CDR2 (germline): SGHTA, FQGNSA. V gave up 1 base and J gave up 6 bases, with 12 bases separating them.